Described below is a single TCR beta chain sequence and its context. The sample originates from a study of blood T cell repertoires in COVID-19. Germline V gene sequence: CDR1 SNHLY, CDR2 FYNNEI. Trimming cost V 3 bases and J 2 bases, with 8 bases left between them. The CDR3 has 13 amino acids. Across 20 to 25 US areas, participants ranged in age from 18 to 89 years. Donors in Cohort 3 who had recovered were those with two negative PCRs, healthcare professional clearance, or resolution of their symptoms. Only in-frame clones appear in the TCRdb table, and some are missing; sequencing was by immunoSEQ multiplex PCR. The table lists 450,000 to 600,000 clones, approximately 86% of them singletons.

The chain uses TRBV2 and TRBJ2-7; D uncertain. Sequencing used PBMCs or T cells enriched from blood (not recorded which). The source is a woman under 30 who had recovered from COVID-19. The CDR3 DNA reads TGTGCCAGCAGTGATCCCGGTACCTACGAGCAGTACTTC. Its translation is CASSDPGTYEQYF.